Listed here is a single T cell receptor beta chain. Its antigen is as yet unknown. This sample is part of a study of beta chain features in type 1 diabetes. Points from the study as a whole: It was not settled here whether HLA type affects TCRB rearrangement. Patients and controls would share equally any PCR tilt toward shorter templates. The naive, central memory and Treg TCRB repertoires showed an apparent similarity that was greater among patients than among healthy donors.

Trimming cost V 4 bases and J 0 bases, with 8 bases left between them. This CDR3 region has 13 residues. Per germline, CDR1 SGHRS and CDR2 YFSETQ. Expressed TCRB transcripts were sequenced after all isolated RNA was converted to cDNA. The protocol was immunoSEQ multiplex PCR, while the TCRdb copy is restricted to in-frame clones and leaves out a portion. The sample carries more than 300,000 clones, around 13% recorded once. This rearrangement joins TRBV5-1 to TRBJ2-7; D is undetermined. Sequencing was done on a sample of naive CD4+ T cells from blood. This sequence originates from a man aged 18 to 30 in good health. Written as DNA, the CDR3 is TGCGCCAGCAGCCGGCGGAACTCCTACGAGCAGTACTTC. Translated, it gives CASSRRNSYEQYF. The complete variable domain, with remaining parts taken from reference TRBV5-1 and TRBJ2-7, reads KAGVTQTPRYLIKTRGQQVTLSCSPISGHRSVSWYQQTPGQGLQFLFEYFSETQRNKGNFPGRFSGRQFSNSRSEMNVSTLELGDSALYLCASSRRNSYEQYFGPGTRLTVT.